These T cell receptor beta chains were read from a single sample in a study of blood T cell repertoires in COVID-19. Profiled with immunoSEQ multiplex PCR; TCRdb holds only in-frame clones, not every one. The repertoire includes around 450,000 clones, around 89% of them detected once, and roughly 4% sits in the top ten. Specimen: peripheral blood. These receptors all stem from a woman in her twenties or thirties with acute or convalescent COVID-19. The CDR3 runs from the conserved cysteine through the conserved F or W. The D gene is left open where the match is weak. Rows give clone size only sometimes, using once, few, many, or a class for an expanded clone.

length: 13
J: TRBJ1-2
D: NA
size: NA
V: TRBV4-1
DNA: TGCGCCAGCAGCCTAAAGGGGGTCTATGGCTACACCTTC
CDR3: CASSLKGVYGYTF

length: 16
J: TRBJ2-2
D: NA
size: NA
V: TRBV27
DNA: TGTGCCAGCAGTCCCGACAGATACCCTAACACCGGGGAGCTGTTTTTT
CDR3: CASSPDRYPNTGELFF

length: 12
J: TRBJ2-7
D: NA
size: NA
V: TRBV24-1
DNA: TGTGCCACCAGCAGGGACTCCTACGAGCAGTACTTC
CDR3: CATSRDSYEQYF

length: 15
J: TRBJ2-3
D: TRBD2
size: NA
V: TRBV7-8
DNA: TGTGCCAGCAGCTCTAGCGGGGAGAGCACAGATACGCAGTATTTT
CDR3: CASSSSGESTDTQYF

length: 15
J: TRBJ1-2
D: TRBD1
size: NA
V: TRBV29-1
DNA: TGCAGCGTTGAAACTCCGGGACAGGGATTCTATGGCTACACCTTC
CDR3: CSVETPGQGFYGYTF

length: 15
J: TRBJ1-3
D: NA
size: once
V: TRBV3-1/TRBV3-2
DNA: TGTGCCAGCAGCCAAGACGTCGGCTCTGGAAACACCATATATTTT
CDR3: CASSQDVGSGNTIYF

length: 15
J: TRBJ1-5
D: NA
size: NA
V: TRBV28
DNA: TGTGCCAGCAGTTTAGGAGGGTCCGTGAATCAGCCCCAGCATTTT
CDR3: CASSLGGSVNQPQHF

length: 16
J: TRBJ2-6
D: NA
size: NA
V: TRBV27
DNA: TGTGCCAGCAGTTTATTCAGGGACTCTGGGGCCAACGTCCTGACTTTC
CDR3: CASSLFRDSGANVLTF

length: 17
J: TRBJ2-7
D: NA
size: NA
V: TRBV2
DNA: TGTGCCAGCCTTGCGGTGGCGGTCACCTTTGGGTCCTACGAGCAGTACTTC
CDR3: CASLAVAVTFGSYEQYF

length: 15
J: TRBJ2-7
D: NA
size: NA
V: TRBV3-1/TRBV3-2
DNA: TGTGCCAGCAGCCCGAGAATTAGTGGTTCCGACGAGCAGTACTTC
CDR3: CASSPRISGSDEQYF

length: 12
J: TRBJ1-3
D: NA
size: once
V: TRBV20-1
DNA: TGCAGTGCTAGTTTCTTGGGAAACACCATATATTTT
CDR3: CSASFLGNTIYF

length: 15
J: TRBJ1-6
D: NA
size: few
V: TRBV5-5
DNA: TGTGCCAGCAGCTTGATGGGGACTTATAATTCACCCCTCCACTTT
CDR3: CASSLMGTYNSPLHF

length: 18
J: TRBJ2-5
D: TRBD2
size: once
V: TRBV5-6
DNA: TGTGCCAGCAGCTTAGGACTAGCGGGGGGGCCTTCGGGTGAGACCCAGTACTTC
CDR3: CASSLGLAGGPSGETQYF

length: 14
J: TRBJ1-2
D: TRBD1
size: NA
V: TRBV3-1/TRBV3-2
DNA: TGTGCCAGCAGCCAAGTGTGGACAGGGGGTGGCTACACCTTC
CDR3: CASSQVWTGGGYTF

length: 13
J: TRBJ1-6
D: NA
size: NA
V: TRBV7-9
DNA: TGTGCCAGCAGCATAGACCGCGGGGGGACCCTCCACTTT
CDR3: CASSIDRGGTLHF

length: 17
J: TRBJ2-1
D: TRBD2
size: NA
V: TRBV4-1
DNA: TGCGCCAGCAGCCAAGATTCCCCTAGCGGGGTAATCTATGAGCAGTTCTTC
CDR3: CASSQDSPSGVIYEQFF

length: 15
J: TRBJ2-2
D: TRBD1
size: NA
V: TRBV5-4
DNA: TGTGCCAGCAGATGGACAGGGGGCAACACCGGGGAGCTGTTTTTT
CDR3: CASRWTGGNTGELFF

length: 18
J: TRBJ2-2
D: TRBD1
size: NA
V: TRBV9
DNA: TGTGCCAGCAGCGTCCCCTCAGGGACAGGGTCGAACACCGGGGAGCTGTTTTTT
CDR3: CASSVPSGTGSNTGELFF

length: 11
J: TRBJ1-2
D: NA
size: NA
V: TRBV9
DNA: TGTGCCAGCAGCCAGAACTATGGCTACACCTTC
CDR3: CASSQNYGYTF

length: 17
J: TRBJ2-3
D: NA
size: few
V: TRBV18
DNA: TGTGCCAGCTCACCACAACGGCGCGGGGCCGGCACAGATACGCAGTATTTT
CDR3: CASSPQRRGAGTDTQYF

length: 14
J: TRBJ1-6
D: NA
size: NA
V: TRBV2
DNA: TGTGCCAGTCTTGGGGCTTGGAATAATTCACCCCTCCACTTT
CDR3: CASLGAWNNSPLHF

length: 17
J: TRBJ2-5
D: TRBD1
size: NA
V: TRBV11-3
DNA: TGTGCCAGCAGCTTAGGTACCACTTTACAGGGGCAAGAGACCCAGTACTTC
CDR3: CASSLGTTLQGQETQYF

length: 13
J: TRBJ2-2
D: NA
size: once
V: TRBV12-3/TRBV12-4
DNA: TGTGCCAGCAGTTTGCGGGTGTCCGGGGAGCTGTTTTTT
CDR3: CASSLRVSGELFF